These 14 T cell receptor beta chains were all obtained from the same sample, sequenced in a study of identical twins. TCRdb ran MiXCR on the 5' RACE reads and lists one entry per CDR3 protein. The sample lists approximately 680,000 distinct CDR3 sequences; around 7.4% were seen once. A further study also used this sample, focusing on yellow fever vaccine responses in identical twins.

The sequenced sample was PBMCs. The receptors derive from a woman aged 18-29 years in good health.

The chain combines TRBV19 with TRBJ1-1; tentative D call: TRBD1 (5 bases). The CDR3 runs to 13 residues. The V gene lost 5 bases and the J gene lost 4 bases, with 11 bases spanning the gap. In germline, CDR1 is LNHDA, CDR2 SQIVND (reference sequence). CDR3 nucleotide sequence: TGTGCCAGTAGTCAGGGCTTCTTCACTGAAGCTTTCTTT. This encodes CASSQGFFTEAFF.

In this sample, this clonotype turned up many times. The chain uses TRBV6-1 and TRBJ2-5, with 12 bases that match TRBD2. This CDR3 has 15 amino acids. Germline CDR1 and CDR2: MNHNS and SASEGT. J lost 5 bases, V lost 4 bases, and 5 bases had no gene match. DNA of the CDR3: TGTGCCAGCAGTGCCGCTAGCGGGAGGGACGAGACCCAGTACTTC. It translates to CASSAASGRDETQYF.

The CDR3 nucleotides read TGTGCCAGCACCTCAGGGGGTCCCTACAATGAGCAGTTCTTC. The encoded protein is CASTSGGPYNEQFF. The chain carries TRBV12-3 or TRBV12-4 and TRBJ2-1; 7 bases align to TRBD1. The CDR3 has 14 residues. V was pared by 7 bases and J by 2 bases, with 5 bases of the junction left unmatched.

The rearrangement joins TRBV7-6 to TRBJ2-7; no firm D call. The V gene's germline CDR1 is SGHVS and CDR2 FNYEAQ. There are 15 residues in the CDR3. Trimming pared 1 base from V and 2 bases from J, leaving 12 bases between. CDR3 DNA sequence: TGTGCCAGCAGCTTAGAGGGCAGCTCCCCCTACGAGCAGTACTTC. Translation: CASSLEGSSPYEQYF.

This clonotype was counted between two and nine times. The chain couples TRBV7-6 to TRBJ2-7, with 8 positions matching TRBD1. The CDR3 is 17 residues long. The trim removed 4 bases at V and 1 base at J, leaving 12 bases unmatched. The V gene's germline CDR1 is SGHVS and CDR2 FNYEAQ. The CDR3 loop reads CASSCKPGQDYSYEQYV. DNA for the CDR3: TGTGCCAGCAGCTGCAAACCGGGACAGGATTATTCCTACGAGCAGTACGTC.

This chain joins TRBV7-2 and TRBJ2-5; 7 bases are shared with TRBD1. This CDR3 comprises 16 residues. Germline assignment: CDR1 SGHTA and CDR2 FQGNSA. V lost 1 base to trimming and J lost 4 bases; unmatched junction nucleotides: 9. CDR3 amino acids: CASSLGLTGMIETQYF. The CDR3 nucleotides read TGTGCCAGCAGCTTAGGCCTGACAGGGATGATAGAGACCCAGTACTTC.

The CDR3 loop reads CASSRTGTGADTQYF. CDR3 nucleotide sequence: TGTGCCAGCAGCAGAACCGGGACTGGGGCAGATACGCAGTATTTT. The chain links TRBV5-8 to TRBJ2-3; maybe TRBD2 (6 bases). CDR1 and CDR2 from the germline V gene are SGHTS and YDEGEE. The V and J ends lost 4 bases and 4 bases respectively, with 16 bases between them. This CDR3 has 15 amino acids. Variable domain in full (rest from reference TRBV5-8 and TRBJ2-3): EAGVTQSPTHLIKTRGQQATLRCSPISGHTSVYWYQQALGLGLQFLLWYDEGEERNRGNFPPRFSGRQFPNYSSELNVNALELEDSALYLCASSRTGTGADTQYFGPGTRLTVL.

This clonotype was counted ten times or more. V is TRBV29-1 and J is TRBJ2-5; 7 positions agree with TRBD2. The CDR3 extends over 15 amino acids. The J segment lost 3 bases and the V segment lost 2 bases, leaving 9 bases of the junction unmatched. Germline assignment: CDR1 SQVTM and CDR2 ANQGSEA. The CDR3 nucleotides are TGCAGCGTTGAATTACCGGTTGGGAGGGAAGAGACCCAGTACTTC. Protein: CSVELPVGREETQYF.

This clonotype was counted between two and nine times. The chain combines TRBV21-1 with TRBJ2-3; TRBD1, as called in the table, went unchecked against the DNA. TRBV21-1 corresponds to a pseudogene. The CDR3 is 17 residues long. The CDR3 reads CASSKGPGAEGADTQYF. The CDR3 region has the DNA TGTGCCAGCAGCAAAGGCCCAGGGGCGGAGGGGGCGGATACGCAGTATTTT.

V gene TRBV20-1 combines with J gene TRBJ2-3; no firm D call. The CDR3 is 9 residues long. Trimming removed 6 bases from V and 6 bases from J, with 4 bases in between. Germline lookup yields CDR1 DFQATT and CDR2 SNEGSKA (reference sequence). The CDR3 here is CSAVDTQYF. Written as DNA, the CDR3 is TGCAGTGCGGTGGATACGCAGTATTTT.

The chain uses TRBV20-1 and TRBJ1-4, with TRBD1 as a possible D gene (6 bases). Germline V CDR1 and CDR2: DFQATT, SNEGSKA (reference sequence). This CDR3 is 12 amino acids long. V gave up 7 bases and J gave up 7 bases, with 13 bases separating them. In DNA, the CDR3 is TGCAGTGGACTACAGGGACCTGAAAAACTGTTTTTT. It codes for CSGLQGPEKLFF.

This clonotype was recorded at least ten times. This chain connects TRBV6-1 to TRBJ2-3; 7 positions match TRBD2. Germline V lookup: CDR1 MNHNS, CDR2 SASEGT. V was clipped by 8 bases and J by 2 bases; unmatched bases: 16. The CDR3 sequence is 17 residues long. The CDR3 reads CASRGRRESSNTDTQYF. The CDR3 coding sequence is TGTGCCAGCCGGGGACGGCGGGAGTCTTCCAACACAGATACGCAGTATTTT.

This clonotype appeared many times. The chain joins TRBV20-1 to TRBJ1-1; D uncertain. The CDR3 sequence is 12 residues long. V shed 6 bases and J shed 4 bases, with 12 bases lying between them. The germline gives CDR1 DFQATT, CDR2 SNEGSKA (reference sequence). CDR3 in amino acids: CSAQRSGTEAFF. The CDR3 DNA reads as TGCAGTGCCCAGAGGAGCGGCACTGAAGCTTTCTTT.

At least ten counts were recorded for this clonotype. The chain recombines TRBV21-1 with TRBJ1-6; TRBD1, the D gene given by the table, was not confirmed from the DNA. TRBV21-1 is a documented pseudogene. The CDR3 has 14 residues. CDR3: CASSPDGNNSPLHF. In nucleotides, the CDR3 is TGTGCCAGCAGTCCGGACGGGAATAATTCACCCCTCCACTTT.